This T cell receptor beta chain was sequenced during a study of blood T cell repertoires in COVID-19. The CDR3 sequence is 16 residues long. Germline V gene data show CDR1 as LNHDA and CDR2 as SQIVND (reference sequence). The J segment lost 2 bases and the V segment lost 5 bases, leaving 9 bases of the junction unmatched. Sequenced by immunoSEQ multiplex PCR; TCRdb stores in-frame clones only, minus some. The sample includes roughly 100,000 clones, about 89% of them seen just once. This chain connects TRBV19 to TRBJ2-1; TRBD2 agrees at 7 bases. The source is a human donor in a cohort sampled during active COVID-19. Specimen: peripheral blood. CDR3 residues: CASSPSAGVTYNEQFF. In nucleotides, the CDR3 is TGTGCCAGTAGTCCATCGGCGGGAGTAACCTACAATGAGCAGTTCTTC.